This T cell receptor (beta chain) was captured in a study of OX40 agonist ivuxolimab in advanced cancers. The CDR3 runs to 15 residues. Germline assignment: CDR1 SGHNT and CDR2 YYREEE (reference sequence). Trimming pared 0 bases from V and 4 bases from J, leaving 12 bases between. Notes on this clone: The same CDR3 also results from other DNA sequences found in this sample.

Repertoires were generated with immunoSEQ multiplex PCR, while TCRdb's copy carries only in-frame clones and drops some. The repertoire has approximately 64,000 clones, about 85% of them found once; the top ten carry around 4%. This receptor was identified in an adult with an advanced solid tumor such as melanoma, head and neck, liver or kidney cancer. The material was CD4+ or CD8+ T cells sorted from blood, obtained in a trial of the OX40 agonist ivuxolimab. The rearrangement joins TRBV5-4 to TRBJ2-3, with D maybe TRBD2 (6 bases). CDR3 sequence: CASSLGIGSSDTQYF. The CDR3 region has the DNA TGTGCCAGCAGCTTGGGGATCGGGAGTTCAGATACGCAGTATTTT.